This TCR beta chain originates from a study of metastatic and nonmetastatic thyroid tumors. Patients underwent thyroid surgery, and none had received any treatment before it. Germline V gene sequence: CDR1 GTSNPN, CDR2 SVGIG (reference sequence). This CDR3 comprises 13 residues. Trimming pared 7 bases from V and 7 bases from J, leaving 19 bases between. TCRdb re-clonotyped the PCR reads via MiXCR. Of approximately 20,000 clones listed, 32% are singletons. This TCR was sampled from a female donor with papillary thyroid cancer or a benign thyroid nodule (not recorded which). Some clones in this sample may be carry-over from other donors' samples. V is TRBV30 and J is TRBJ1-2, with D uncertain. Sequenced input: adjacent normal tissue. Written as DNA, the CDR3 is TGTGCCTACTCTGCGACAAGCGGCTCTGGCTACACCTTC. It is translated as CAYSATSGSGYTF.